One sample yielded the 28 T cell receptor beta chains listed below, sequenced in a study of blood T cell repertoires in COVID-19 (TCRdb year 2020). Receptor libraries were prepared by the immunoSEQ multiplex PCR assay. Not all clones reach the TCRdb copy of this immuneACCESS table, which keeps in-frame sequences only. Checked studies attribute under half of the gap to unresolved V genes and leave the rest unexplained. The sample table contains 200,000 to 250,000 clones; only one count was recorded for 65% to 90% of them. 7.4% of the sample is held by the ten biggest clonotypes. Specimen: peripheral blood. The source of these receptors is a woman between 45 and 65 years old with acute or convalescent COVID-19.

The rearrangement uses TRBV27 and TRBJ1-5; 7 bases agree with TRBD1. The V gene end was trimmed by 5 bases and the J gene end by 7 bases; junction bases not matched to a gene: 8. The CDR3 is 14 amino acids. In germline, CDR1 is MNHEY, CDR2 SMNVEV (reference sequence). The CDR3 nucleotides are TGTGCCAGCAGTCCGCGACAGGGTTACCAGCCCCAGCATTTT. Translating it yields CASSPRQGYQPQHF.

This clone was detected once. The chain employs TRBV5-1 and TRBJ2-7, with TRBD2 matching 8 bases. V lost 6 bases to trimming and J lost 2 bases; unmatched junction nucleotides: 7. This CDR3 is built from 14 residues. Germline loops: CDR1 SGHRS, CDR2 YFSETQ. In DNA form, the CDR3 reads TGCGCCAGCATGGAAGGGCGGGAGGCCTACGAGCAGTACTTC. Protein: CASMEGREAYEQYF.

V is TRBV5-8 and J is TRBJ1-4; TRBD1 is a possible D gene (5 bases). The germline V gene has CDR1 SGHTS and CDR2 YDEGEE. This CDR3 contains 15 residues. V lost 0 bases to trimming and J lost 10 bases, with 16 bases between them. CDR3 bases: TGTGCCAGCAGCTTGGGCGACAGACCGGGAGGAAAACTGTTTTTT. It yields the protein CASSLGDRPGGKLFF.

The chain combines TRBV7-9 with TRBJ2-1; 9 bases match TRBD2. With V trimmed by 4 bases and J by 7 bases, 5 bases remained unmatched. CDR1 and CDR2 (germline): SEHNR, FQNEAQ (reference sequence). The CDR3 consists of 14 residues. The CDR3 spells CASSSSGKGNEQFF. The CDR3 DNA sequence: TGTGCCAGCAGCTCTAGCGGGAAAGGTAATGAGCAGTTCTTC.

The rearrangement links TRBV7-9 to TRBJ1-1; TRBD1 matches 7 bases. J gave up 7 bases and V 1 base, and 9 bases lay outside the gene matches. The germline CDR1 and CDR2 sequences are SEHNR and FQNEAQ (reference sequence). The CDR3 totals 15 residues. The CDR3 DNA reads as TGTGCCAGCAGCTTAGGGCAGGGGGTATCTCTTGAAGCTTTCTTT. Translated, it gives CASSLGQGVSLEAFF.

This clone came up once. The chain couples TRBV11-2 to TRBJ2-7; possibly TRBD1 for D (6 bases). The CDR3 has 17 amino acids. Germline CDR1 SGHAT, CDR2 FQNNGV. Trimming took 1 base from V and 0 from J, leaving 16 bases between them. CDR3 sequence (DNA): TGTGCCAGCAGCTTAGGGATCGGGACATCAAGCTCCTACGAGCAGTACTTC. Its protein is CASSLGIGTSSSYEQYF.

This chain's CDR3 is CASSSHSFTEAFF. For the CDR3, the DNA is TGTGCCAGCAGTTCACACAGTTTCACTGAAGCTTTCTTT. The gene calls are TRBV28 and TRBJ1-1; D is unclear. Germline CDR1 and CDR2: MDHEN and SYDVKM. V gave up 4 bases and J gave up 4 bases, with 10 bases separating them. This CDR3 has 13 amino acids.

This clone occurred a few times. The V and J genes are TRBV29-1 and TRBJ2-7, with D perhaps TRBD1 (5 bases). V lost 8 bases to trimming and J lost 4 bases, with 12 bases between them. The CDR3 covers 11 residues. Germline V gene lookup returns CDR1 SQVTM and CDR2 ANQGSEA. The CDR3 nucleotides are TGCAGCTCAAAGACAGCATACGAGCAGTACTTC. Its protein product is CSSKTAYEQYF.

The chain employs TRBV7-8 and TRBJ2-4; TRBD1 agrees at 7 bases. The CDR3 sequence is 17 residues long. The junction had 10 bases not matched to a gene; V was cut back by 1 base and J by 4 bases. In germline, CDR1 is SGHVS, CDR2 FQNEAQ. The CDR3 loop is CASSLGDRGQRKNIQYF. The DNA for the CDR3 is TGTGCCAGCAGCTTAGGGGATAGGGGACAGCGGAAAAACATTCAGTACTTC.

The genes are TRBV11-2 and TRBJ2-1; a possible D gene is TRBD2 (6 bases). Germline loops: CDR1 SGHAT, CDR2 FQNNGV. The length of the CDR3 is 12 residues. V lost 3 bases to trimming and J lost 6 bases, with 6 bases between them. The CDR3 bases are TGTGCCAGCAGCTTCGGGGGCAATGAGCAGTTCTTC. This encodes CASSFGGNEQFF.

CDR3 DNA: TGTGCCACCAGTGAGCTTCAGGGGGCAGCGGATCCCTACGAGCAGTACTTC. This encodes CATSELQGAADPYEQYF. The chain is built from TRBV24-1 and TRBJ2-7; 8 bases agree with TRBD1. Germline CDR1 and CDR2: KGHDR and SFDVKD. Losses at the gene ends were 4 bases for V and 2 bases for J; bases not matched to a gene: 12. The CDR3 is 17 residues long.

This chain connects TRBV30 to TRBJ1-1; 8 nucleotides line up with TRBD1. Germline trimming cut 5 bases from V and 1 base from J; bases unmatched to any gene: 3. The CDR3 length is 13 residues. Germline lookup yields CDR1 GTSNPN and CDR2 SVGIG (reference sequence). The CDR3 reads CAWGQGGNTEAFF. The CDR3 DNA is TGTGCCTGGGGACAGGGCGGGAACACTGAAGCTTTCTTT.

J is TRBJ2-2 and V is TRBV11-2, with 9 bases lining up with TRBD2. The CDR3 has 19 amino acids. Germline-derived CDR1 and CDR2 are SGHAT and FQNNGV. V lost 1 base, J lost 5 bases, and 14 bases stayed unmatched. The chain's CDR3 is CASSLATSPGGGGTGELFF. The CDR3 DNA sequence: TGTGCCAGCAGCTTAGCCACTTCCCCGGGCGGGGGGGGGACCGGGGAGCTGTTTTTT. Complete variable domain (other parts from reference TRBV11-2 and TRBJ2-2): EAGVAQSPRYKIIEKRQSVAFWCNPISGHATLYWYQQILGQGPKLLIQFQNNGVVDDSQLPKDRFSAERLKGVDSTLKIQPAKLEDSAVYLCASSLATSPGGGGTGELFFGEGSRLTVL.

The V call is TRBV16, the J call TRBJ1-3; 8 bases agree with TRBD1. Germline CDR1 and CDR2: KGHSY and FQNENV. The CDR3 sequence is 16 residues long. V shed 6 bases, J shed 1 base, and the junction held 8 bases outside the gene matches. The CDR3 spells CASRRQGLDSGNTIYF. CDR3 nucleotides: TGTGCCAGCAGACGACAGGGGTTGGATTCTGGAAACACCATATATTTT.

The chain carries TRBV5-1 and TRBJ1-1, with TRBD1 matching over 7 bases. Trimming at V came to 8 bases and at J to 4 bases, leaving 5 bases not matched to a gene. There are 12 residues in the CDR3. Germline V lookup: CDR1 SGHRS, CDR2 YFSETQ. CDR3 loop: CASRQGTTEAFF. In DNA, the CDR3 is TGCGCCAGTAGACAGGGAACCACTGAAGCTTTCTTT. The variable domain in full, with the rest retrieved from reference TRBV5-1 and TRBJ1-1, is KAGVTQTPRYLIKTRGQQVTLSCSPISGHRSVSWYQQTPGQGLQFLFEYFSETQRNKGNFPGRFSGRQFSNSRSEMNVSTLELGDSALYLCASRQGTTEAFFGQGTRLTVV.

The chain couples TRBV13 to TRBJ1-4; possibly TRBD1 for D (5 bases). V lost 5 bases to trimming and J lost 4 bases, with 11 bases between them. CDR1 is PRHDT and CDR2 is FYEKMQ in the germline V gene (reference sequence). CDR3 size: 14 residues. In DNA form, the CDR3 reads TGTGCCAGCAGCCTCAGGGCGATTAATGAAAAACTGTTTTTT. It yields the protein CASSLRAINEKLFF.

This clone was seen just once. This sequence joins TRBV5-1 and TRBJ1-4, with 8 bases fitting TRBD1. The CDR3 is 14 residues long. Germline CDR1 and CDR2: SGHRS and YFSETQ. Germline trimming cut 4 bases from V and 7 bases from J; bases unmatched to any gene: 6. CDR3 bases: TGCGCCAGCAGCGGCGGCAGGGGGCGTGAAAAACTGTTTTTT. Amino acid sequence: CASSGGRGREKLFF.

The table lists this clone with a few counts. The chain employs TRBV6-2 or TRBV6-3 and TRBJ1-2; no clear D. Germline loops: CDR1 MNHEY, CDR2 SVGEGT. V was shortened by 0 bases and J by 0 bases, with 2 bases between the two germline ends. CDR3 size: 13 residues. CDR3 sequence: CASSYSTNYGYTF. The CDR3, as DNA: TGTGCCAGCAGTTACTCCACTAACTATGGCTACACCTTC.

J is TRBJ1-1 and V is TRBV28; D gene ambiguous. Trimming cost V 6 bases and J 0 bases, with 14 bases left between them. The germline V gene has CDR1 MDHEN and CDR2 SYDVKM. The CDR3 is 15 residues long. This CDR3 reads CASSDPIGVNTEAFF. CDR3 nucleotides: TGTGCCAGCAGCGATCCCATCGGGGTGAACACTGAAGCTTTCTTT. Full variable domain (remainder filled in from reference TRBV28 and TRBJ1-1): DVKVTQSSRYLVKRTGEKVFLECVQDMDHENMFWYRQDPGLGLRLIYFSYDVKMKEKGDIPEGYSVSREKKERFSLILESASTNQTSMYLCASSDPIGVNTEAFFGQGTRLTVV.

The chain recombines TRBV6-5 with TRBJ1-6; 8 bases fit TRBD1. The trim removed 5 bases at V and 9 bases at J, leaving 9 bases unmatched. Germline V lookup: CDR1 MNHEY, CDR2 SVGAGI. This CDR3 has 15 residues. CDR3 residues: CASSRYWTGSSPLHF. CDR3 bases: TGTGCCAGCAGTAGGTACTGGACAGGGAGTTCACCCCTCCACTTT.

Remarks on this clone: The germline gene is not matched at one end of the junction; a read error may be the cause. The rearrangement uses TRBV7-9 and TRBJ1-4, with 8 nucleotides matching TRBD1. Germline lookup yields CDR1 SEHNR and CDR2 FQNEAQ (reference sequence). The CDR3 has 13 residues. CDR3 region: CASSLGGTGYKVF. For the CDR3, the DNA is TGTGCCAGCAGCTTGGGCGGGACAGGTTATAAGGTTTTT.

This clone showed up just once. Written as DNA, the CDR3 is TGTGCCAGTAGTATCGTCCCGGGAGCCCTTCCATACAATGAGCAGTTCTTC. Translation gives CASSIVPGALPYNEQFF. The chain employs TRBV19 and TRBJ2-1; D perhaps matches TRBD2 (6 bases). Germline CDR1 reads LNHDA; CDR2 reads SQIVND (reference sequence). Trimming shortened V by 3 bases and J by 4 bases, and 19 bases separated the two germline ends. This CDR3 is 17 amino acids long.

About this clone: In the same sample, other DNA sequences code for this CDR3. This chain connects TRBV28 to TRBJ2-7, with 8 bases aligning to TRBD1. Germline V gives CDR1 MDHEN, CDR2 SYDVKM. With 2 bases clipped from V and 4 bases from J, the junction kept 4 bases outside the gene matches. The CDR3 has 14 amino acids. The DNA for the CDR3 is TGTGCCAGCAGTTTAGACAGGGGCTCGTACGAGCAGTACTTC. Translating gives CASSLDRGSYEQYF.

This rearrangement joins TRBV18 to TRBJ2-3; maybe TRBD2 (5 bases). The germline gives CDR1 KGHSH, CDR2 LQKENI. This CDR3 comprises 15 residues. With 3 bases removed from V and 5 bases from J, the gap between germline ends came to 15 bases. CDR3 DNA: TGTGCCAGCTCACCCCGGGGAGAGGTGGGAGATACGCAGTATTTT. This translates into CASSPRGEVGDTQYF.

The rearrangement uses TRBV3-1 (or the pseudogene TRBV3-2) and TRBJ2-3; 8 nucleotides line up with TRBD2. This CDR3 region has 14 residues. Trimming took 5 bases from V and 5 from J; bases not matched to a gene: 6. Germline V gene lookup returns CDR1 LGHDT and CDR2 YNNKEL (reference sequence). As DNA, the CDR3 is TGTGCCAGCAGCGTGACTAGCGTGAAAGATACGCAGTATTTT. Translated, it gives CASSVTSVKDTQYF.

This clone was observed a few times. The J gene is TRBJ1-5, the V gene TRBV6-2 or TRBV6-3; TRBD1 matches at 7 bases. CDR1 is MNHEY, CDR2 SVGEGT, per germline. The CDR3 is made up of 18 amino acids. V lost 2 bases, J lost 7 bases, and 17 bases stayed unmatched. The CDR3 sequence is CASSYPTPMTGQEQPQHF. In nucleotides, the CDR3 is TGTGCCAGCAGTTACCCGACCCCCATGACAGGGCAGGAGCAGCCCCAGCATTTT.

V is TRBV3-1 (or the pseudogene TRBV3-2) and J is TRBJ1-5; D might be TRBD1 (5 bases). V dropped 1 base and J dropped 0 bases, with 7 bases sitting between them. Germline CDR1 is LGHDT and CDR2 is YNNKEL (reference sequence). The length of the CDR3 is 15 residues. The CDR3 sequence is CASSQGGASNQPQHF. The CDR3 coding sequence is TGTGCCAGCAGCCAAGGTGGGGCTAGCAATCAGCCCCAGCATTTT.

The rearrangement links TRBV30 to TRBJ2-2; D remains unclear. Trimming took 7 bases from V and 0 from J, leaving 9 bases between them. The CDR3 loop spans 13 amino acids. Germline CDR1 reads GTSNPN; CDR2 reads SVGIG (reference sequence). Here the CDR3 reads CASMGPNTGELFF. CDR3 bases: TGTGCCTCCATGGGCCCGAACACCGGGGAGCTGTTTTTT.